Below are 4 T cell receptor beta chains sequenced from a single sample in a study of T cells after yellow fever vaccination. TCRdb fed the 5' RACE reads into MiXCR, producing one record per CDR3 protein. This sample yields some 500,000 distinct CDR3 sequences, of which 13% are seen a single time; 11% to 15% belongs to the top ten. The material was PBMCs, obtained on the day of the yellow fever booster vaccination. The receptors originated from a young man who received the YFV17D yellow fever vaccine.

The chain joins TRBV29-1 to TRBJ2-5; 9 nucleotides match TRBD1. There are 14 residues in the CDR3. In germline, CDR1 is SQVTM, CDR2 ANQGSEA. The J segment lost 7 bases and the V segment lost 6 bases, leaving 12 bases of the junction unmatched. Here the CDR3 DNA reads TGCAGCGTGGGGACAGGGACCACGACCGGGACCCAGTACTTC. This codes for CSVGTGTTTGTQYF. Full variable domain (remainder filled in from reference TRBV29-1 and TRBJ2-5): SAVISQKPSRDICQRGTSLTIQCQVDSQVTMMFWYRQQPGQSLTLIATANQGSEATYESGFVIDKFPISRPNLTFSTLTVSNMSPEDSSIYLCSVGTGTTTGTQYFGPGTRLLVL.

This clonotype was seen a handful of times. The genes are TRBV15 and TRBJ2-3; D is uncertain. Looked up from germline, CDR1 is LNHNV and CDR2 is YYDKDF (reference sequence). V was cut by 8 bases and J by 2 bases, with 8 bases left in between. The CDR3 is made up of 12 amino acids. CDR3: CATGVHTDTQYF. Here the CDR3 DNA reads TGTGCCACCGGGGTACACACAGATACGCAGTATTTT.

A few counts support this clonotype. The chain uses TRBV7-2 and TRBJ2-1, with 8 bases lining up with TRBD1. The junction had 13 bases not matched to a gene; V was cut back by 8 bases and J by 7 bases. Germline loops: CDR1 SGHTA, CDR2 FQGNSA. CDR3 length: 15 amino acids. The CDR3 DNA reads TGTGCCAGCCAAACCAACCAGGGGGCGGGTAATGAGCAGTTCTTC. This gives the protein CASQTNQGAGNEQFF.

In this sample, this clonotype turned up a few times. This chain connects TRBV3-1 to TRBJ2-7, with a tentative D call TRBD1 (5 bases). This CDR3 has 12 residues. From germline, CDR1 is LGHDT and CDR2 YNNKEL (reference sequence). The V end was cut by 1 base, the J end by 6 bases, with 7 bases between. Here the CDR3 reads CASSQGGSEQYF. The CDR3 nucleotides are TGTGCCAGCAGCCAAGGGGGCTCCGAGCAGTACTTC.